This passage covers 25 T cell receptor beta chains from one sample sequenced in a study of blood T cell repertoires in COVID-19. Sequenced by immunoSEQ multiplex PCR; TCRdb stores in-frame clones only, minus some. The profile covers approximately 61,000 clones, with 75% to 90% appearing a single time and roughly 15% taken by the ten largest. The source material was peripheral blood. These TCRs come from a human donor in a cohort sampled during active COVID-19.

This clone has more than one count but fewer than ten. The chain employs TRBV3-1 (or the pseudogene TRBV3-2) and TRBJ2-2; D gene unclear. Trimming cost V 4 bases and J 0 bases, with 12 bases left between them. This CDR3 is 16 amino acids long. CDR1 and CDR2 from the germline V gene are LGHDT and YNNKEL (reference sequence). CDR3 loop: CASSPRRRTNTGELFF. The CDR3 DNA reads as TGTGCCAGCAGCCCCCGTAGGCGGACGAACACCGGGGAGCTGTTTTTT.

This sequence joins TRBV7-8 and TRBJ2-7; TRBD2 aligns across 8 bases. There are 15 residues in the CDR3. Germline V lookup: CDR1 SGHVS, CDR2 FQNEAQ. V shed 2 bases and J 0 bases; nucleotides not matched to a gene: 3. CDR3 amino acids: CASSLLSGSSYEQYF. Here the CDR3 DNA reads TGTGCCAGCAGCTTACTAAGCGGGAGCTCCTACGAGCAGTACTTC. The whole variable domain, filled in from reference TRBV7-8 and TRBJ2-7, reads GAGVSQSPRYKVAKRGQDVALRCDPISGHVSLFWYQQALGQGPEFLTYFQNEAQLDKSGLPSDRFFAERPEGSVSTLKIQRTQQEDSAVYLCASSLLSGSSYEQYFGPGTRLTVT.

V gene TRBV7-2 combines with J gene TRBJ2-1, with 11 bases that match TRBD2. CDR1 is SGHTA, CDR2 FQGNSA, per germline. This CDR3 has 15 amino acids. The J segment lost 1 base and the V segment lost 4 bases, leaving 0 bases of the junction unmatched. CDR3 sequence reads: CASSSSGRSYNEQFF. The DNA of the CDR3 is TGTGCCAGCAGCTCTAGCGGGAGGTCCTACAATGAGCAGTTCTTC.

The chain couples TRBV11-1 to TRBJ1-1; D remains unclear. The CDR3 sequence is 13 residues long. V shed 8 bases and J shed 0 bases, with 10 bases lying between them. In germline, CDR1 is SGHAT, CDR2 FQDESV (reference sequence). The CDR3 region is CASGSRMNTEAFF. Here the CDR3 DNA reads TGTGCCAGCGGTTCCAGGATGAACACTGAAGCTTTCTTT.

The count of this clone is one. The J gene is TRBJ1-1, the V gene TRBV14; tentatively, D is TRBD1 (5 bases). V lost 2 bases and J lost 4, with 11 bases in between. Germline V gene sequence: CDR1 SGHDN, CDR2 FVKESK. This CDR3 region has 14 residues. The CDR3 coding sequence is TGTGCCAGCAGCCAAAGGGGCGTTCCCACTGAAGCTTTCTTT. The encoded protein is CASSQRGVPTEAFF.

In the case of this clone: Other DNA sequences in the sample encode the same CDR3. The CDR3 DNA reads as TGTGCCAGCCGTCTGGGACAGAATAATTCACCCCTCCACTTT. Translation: CASRLGQNNSPLHF. The rearrangement joins TRBV3-1 (or the pseudogene TRBV3-2) to TRBJ1-6; 7 bases are a match to TRBD1. The CDR3 runs to 14 residues. Germline V gives CDR1 LGHDT, CDR2 YNNKEL (reference sequence). Losses at the gene ends were 8 bases for V and 5 bases for J; bases not matched to a gene: 6.

The V gene is TRBV28, the J gene TRBJ2-7, with D perhaps matching TRBD2 (6 bases). CDR1 MDHEN and CDR2 SYDVKM come from the germline V gene. Trimming removed 2 bases from V and 4 bases from J, with 9 bases in between. This CDR3 has 13 amino acids. The CDR3: CASSLGAGYEQYF. The DNA for the CDR3 is TGTGCCAGCAGTTTAGGGGCGGGGTACGAGCAGTACTTC.

CDR3 sequence: CASSKGWLAAYEQYF. The CDR3 nucleotides are TGTGCCAGCAGCAAAGGGTGGCTAGCGGCCTACGAGCAGTACTTC. This rearrangement joins TRBV21-1 to TRBJ2-7; TRBD2, the table's D call, lacks a check against the DNA. TRBV21-1 is labeled a pseudogene. The CDR3 has 15 amino acids.

The rearrangement joins TRBV7-2 to TRBJ1-1; no reliable D call. This CDR3 comprises 17 residues. Germline loops: CDR1 SGHTA, CDR2 FQGNSA. Trimming removed 0 bases from V and 0 bases from J, with 14 bases in between. The CDR3 DNA is TGTGCCAGCAGCTTAGCTTTTGTTGGAGTCATGAACACTGAAGCTTTCTTT. Residues: CASSLAFVGVMNTEAFF. Full variable domain (outside the CDR3, taken from reference TRBV7-2 and TRBJ1-1): GAGVSQSPSNKVTEKGKDVELRCDPISGHTALYWYRQSLGQGLEFLIYFQGNSAPDKSGLPSDRFSAERTGGSVSTLTIQRTQQEDSAVYLCASSLAFVGVMNTEAFFGQGTRLTVV.

This clone came up once. The V call is TRBV7-2, the J call TRBJ1-3; D is uncertain. Germline V gives CDR1 SGHTA, CDR2 FQGNSA. V was shortened by 2 bases and J by 0 bases, with 8 bases between the two germline ends. The CDR3 extends over 15 amino acids. The CDR3 protein is CASSLTSISGNTIYF. For the CDR3, the DNA is TGTGCCAGCAGCTTAACTTCAATCTCTGGAAACACCATATATTTT.

In this sample, this clone turned up once. The V and J genes are TRBV10-3 and TRBJ2-1, with 8 bases lining up with TRBD2. Looked up from germline, CDR1 is ENHRY and CDR2 is SYGVKD. The CDR3 sequence is 11 residues long. With 11 bases clipped from V and 12 bases from J, the junction kept 9 bases outside the gene matches. The CDR3 DNA reads TGTGCCGCGAGTAGCGGGATGGGGCAGTTCTTC. This gives the protein CAASSGMGQFF.

The chain is built from TRBV21-1 and TRBJ2-7; the table calls TRBD2, which could not be checked here. TRBV21-1 is deemed a pseudogene. The CDR3 consists of 18 residues. CDR3 residues: CASSKKSVPDGSSYEQYF. The DNA of the CDR3 is TGTGCCAGCAGCAAGAAATCGGTCCCCGACGGGAGCTCCTACGAGCAGTACTTC.

This chain uses TRBV11-2 with TRBJ2-7; 9 bases match TRBD2. Germline trimming cut 3 bases from V and 2 bases from J; bases unmatched to any gene: 5. Germline V CDR1 and CDR2: SGHAT, FQNNGV. The CDR3 consists of 15 residues. The CDR3, as DNA: TGTGCCAGCAGCTTGTCGCTAGCGGGAACCTACGAGCAGTACTTC. Its translation: CASSLSLAGTYEQYF.

The chain carries TRBV28 and TRBJ1-1; D is ambiguous. CDR3 length equals 13 residues. Per the germline V gene, CDR1 is MDHEN and CDR2 is SYDVKM. V lost 1 base and J lost 1, with 4 bases in between. The CDR3: CASSLSGNTEAFF. DNA for the CDR3: TGTGCCAGCAGTTTATCAGGGAACACTGAAGCTTTCTTT.

DNA for the CDR3: TGTGCCAGCAGTAGGACAGGGGATGAAGCTTTCTTT. This sequence encodes CASSRTGDEAFF. The chain employs TRBV12-3 or TRBV12-4 and TRBJ1-1; 9 nucleotides agree with TRBD1. V was pared by 5 bases and J by 7 bases, with 2 bases of the junction left unmatched. The CDR3 has 12 amino acids.

This CDR3 reads CASSQRGSGIGEDNEQFF. For the CDR3, the DNA is TGCGCCAGCAGCCAAAGAGGGTCGGGGATTGGAGAGGACAATGAGCAGTTCTTC. The chain combines TRBV4-1 with TRBJ2-1; D might be TRBD2 (5 bases). The length of the CDR3 is 18 residues. The V gene's germline CDR1 is MGHRA and CDR2 YSYEKL. V was trimmed by 2 bases and J by 5 bases, leaving 22 bases between them.

CDR3 nucleotides: TGTGCCAGCAGCCCGGGGGGGGGTCTGGGTCAGCCCCAGCATTTT. Amino acid sequence: CASSPGGGLGQPQHF. The chain uses TRBV27 and TRBJ1-5; tentative D call: TRBD1 (5 bases). The V gene's germline CDR1 is MNHEY and CDR2 SMNVEV (reference sequence). The V and J ends lost 6 bases and 6 bases respectively, with 18 bases between them. CDR3 length equals 15 residues.

The genes are TRBV7-3 and TRBJ2-2; D gene ambiguous. V shed 3 bases and J shed 5 bases, with 10 bases lying between them. CDR1 is SGHTA, CDR2 FQGTGA, per germline. This CDR3 comprises 14 residues. CDR3 sequence: CASSLGYRTGELFF. CDR3 DNA sequence: TGTGCCAGCAGCTTGGGCTATAGGACCGGGGAGCTGTTTTTT.

A single count supports this clone. V gene TRBV27 combines with J gene TRBJ2-1; 8 bases line up with TRBD1. The V and J ends lost 6 bases and 9 bases, in that order; junction bases with no gene match: 10. The CDR3 consists of 14 residues. Germline CDR1 is MNHEY and CDR2 is SMNVEV (reference sequence). The CDR3 sequence: CASSPSTGAVEQFF. CDR3 bases: TGTGCCAGCAGCCCTTCGACAGGGGCGGTTGAGCAGTTCTTC.

The chain couples TRBV9 to TRBJ2-3; D might be TRBD1 (5 bases). Trimming removed 0 bases at V and 0 bases at J, with 17 bases between. CDR1 and CDR2 (germline): SGDLS, YYNGEE. CDR3 length: 18 amino acids. CDR3 amino acids: CASSVEPGHSLSTDTQYF. The CDR3, as DNA: TGTGCCAGCAGCGTAGAGCCAGGACACTCTCTTAGCACAGATACGCAGTATTTT.

The rearrangement uses TRBV7-2 and TRBJ2-3; 7 nucleotides match TRBD2. This CDR3 is 15 amino acids long. V dropped 2 bases and J dropped 5; count of bases not matched to a gene: 7. From germline, CDR1 is SGHTA and CDR2 FQGNSA. The CDR3 here is CASSLRGGPGDTQYF. Here the CDR3 DNA reads TGTGCCAGCAGCTTACGGGGAGGGCCCGGAGATACGCAGTATTTT. Full variable domain (missing parts from reference TRBV7-2 and TRBJ2-3): GAGVSQSPSNKVTEKGKDVELRCDPISGHTALYWYRQSLGQGLEFLIYFQGNSAPDKSGLPSDRFSAERTGGSVSTLTIQRTQQEDSAVYLCASSLRGGPGDTQYFGPGTRLTVL.

The chain is built from TRBV27 and TRBJ2-7, with 9 nucleotides matching TRBD2. This CDR3 is built from 14 residues. V was clipped by 2 bases and J by 5 bases; unmatched bases: 4. In germline, CDR1 is MNHEY, CDR2 SMNVEV (reference sequence). CDR3 region: CASSLAGGPHEQYF. In DNA form, the CDR3 reads TGTGCCAGCAGTTTAGCGGGAGGGCCCCACGAGCAGTACTTC.

This clone has just a few counts. This sequence joins TRBV7-9 and TRBJ2-7; D is perhaps TRBD2 (6 bases). V was trimmed by 1 base and J by 0 bases, leaving 7 bases between them. Germline V gene sequence: CDR1 SEHNR, CDR2 FQNEAQ (reference sequence). CDR3 size: 14 residues. The CDR3 loop is CASSLGGNSYEQYF. CDR3 DNA: TGTGCCAGCAGCTTAGGCGGGAACTCCTACGAGCAGTACTTC.

Only one count was recorded for this clone. The identical CDR3 is also encoded by other nucleotide sequences in the sample. The chain uses TRBV28 and TRBJ2-7, with a tentative D call TRBD1 (5 bases). Germline V lookup: CDR1 MDHEN, CDR2 SYDVKM. The V end lost 2 bases, the J end lost 6 bases, and 5 bases lay between the germline ends. The CDR3 extends over 11 amino acids. CDR3 bases: TGTGCCAGCAGTTTAAGGGGCGAGCAGTACTTC. It encodes CASSLRGEQYF.

V usage is TRBV19 and J usage is TRBJ2-4; D gene uncertain. Germline V gives CDR1 LNHDA, CDR2 SQIVND (reference sequence). The CDR3 contains 13 residues. The V and J ends lost 3 bases and 2 bases respectively, with 5 bases between them. CDR3 sequence reads: CASSILSKNIQYF. In DNA, the CDR3 is TGTGCCAGTAGTATTCTTTCCAAAAACATTCAGTACTTC.